These 16 T cell receptor beta chains share one sample of origin, sequenced in a study of cytomegalovirus exposure and HLA in healthy donors. The PCR used 60 Vbeta and 13 Jbeta primers. The assay was immunoSEQ multiplex PCR, and TCRdb's table has in-frame clones only and misses some. The sample contains around 100,000 clones, 79% of which appear only once. The sequenced sample consisted of PBMCs. The receptors were gathered from a man aged 50 to 59 in good health and CMV-seropositive.

The V gene is TRBV5-1, the J gene TRBJ2-3, with D possibly matching TRBD2 (6 bases). Trimming cost V 0 bases and J 0 bases, with 11 bases left between them. CDR3 length: 16 residues. Per germline, CDR1 SGHRS and CDR2 YFSETQ. CDR3 DNA sequence: TGCGCCAGCAGCTTGGGGTCTAGCGTAAGCACAGATACGCAGTATTTT. It specifies CASSLGSSVSTDTQYF.

The gene calls are TRBV30 and TRBJ1-5; 10 nucleotides line up with TRBD1. This CDR3 contains 13 residues. The ends lost 5 bases at V and 5 bases at J; junction bases unmatched: 3. The germline V gene encodes CDR1 GTSNPN and CDR2 SVGIG (reference sequence). The CDR3 bases are TGTGCCTGGTCGGGACAGGGGTATCAGCCCCAGCATTTT. Translating it yields CAWSGQGYQPQHF.

V is TRBV25-1 and J is TRBJ2-3, with 12 bases identical to TRBD1. V dropped 2 bases and J dropped 2; count of bases not matched to a gene: 2. CDR3 length equals 16 residues. CDR1 and CDR2 (germline): MGHDK, SYGVNS. CDR3 protein: CASSEGTGGPTDTQYF. For the CDR3, the DNA is TGTGCCAGCAGTGAAGGGACAGGGGGCCCCACAGATACGCAGTATTTT. The variable domain in full, with the rest retrieved from reference TRBV25-1 and TRBJ2-3, is EADIYQTPRYLVIGTGKKITLECSQTMGHDKMYWYQQDPGMELHLIHYSYGVNSTEKGDLSSESTVSRIRTEHFPLTLESARPSHTSQYLCASSEGTGGPTDTQYFGPGTRLTVL.

This sequence joins TRBV6-5 and TRBJ2-7; D remains ambiguous. V gave up 0 bases and J gave up 6 bases, with 9 bases separating them. The CDR3 loop spans 13 amino acids. Germline V gene lookup returns CDR1 MNHEY and CDR2 SVGAGI. The CDR3 region has the DNA TGTGCCAGCAGTTACTCGACCGGGTCCGAGCAGTACTTC. Protein: CASSYSTGSEQYF.

This sequence joins TRBV5-1 and TRBJ2-7, with D possibly being TRBD1 (6 bases). V lost 4 bases and J lost 0, with 11 bases in between. Germline CDR1 is SGHRS and CDR2 is YFSETQ. The CDR3 is 14 residues long. In DNA, the CDR3 is TGCGCCAGCAGCCAGGACAGCAGCTCCTACGAGCAGTACTTC. Translated: CASSQDSSSYEQYF.

In its sample, this clone was seen a few times. This chain joins TRBV29-1 and TRBJ2-7; tentatively, D is TRBD1 (5 bases). Germline V lookup: CDR1 SQVTM, CDR2 ANQGSEA. This CDR3 contains 13 residues. V dropped 4 bases and J dropped 6 bases, with 16 bases sitting between them. The CDR3 DNA reads as TGCAGCGTTGTGGATCGACAGCTCGGCGAGCAGTACTTC. As protein: CSVVDRQLGEQYF.

The chain recombines TRBV9 with TRBJ2-3, with 7 bases aligning to TRBD1. This CDR3 contains 15 residues. Germline loops: CDR1 SGDLS, CDR2 YYNGEE. With 6 bases clipped from V and 0 bases from J, the junction kept 7 bases outside the gene matches. In DNA, the CDR3 is TGTGCCAGCACTGTACGGGGACAGAGCACAGATACGCAGTATTTT. Translated, it gives CASTVRGQSTDTQYF.

This sequence joins TRBV29-1 and TRBJ2-2; weak D call: TRBD1 (5 bases). The V end lost 5 bases, the J end lost 5 bases, and 12 bases lay between the germline ends. Germline CDR1 is SQVTM and CDR2 is ANQGSEA. The CDR3 spans 13 residues. CDR3 nucleotide sequence: TGCAGCGTTCAGGGTGAGGTAACCGGGGAGCTGTTTTTT. This sequence encodes CSVQGEVTGELFF.

The sample holds a few counts of this clone. CDR3 sequence reads: CASSLDTEETQYF. CDR3 sequence (DNA): TGCGCCAGCAGCTTGGATACGGAAGAGACCCAGTACTTC. This sequence joins TRBV5-1 and TRBJ2-5, with D uncertain. The V gene's germline CDR1 is SGHRS and CDR2 YFSETQ. This CDR3 region has 13 residues. The V end lost 0 bases, the J end lost 3 bases, and 6 bases lay between the germline ends. The variable domain in full, with the rest retrieved from reference TRBV5-1 and TRBJ2-5, is KAGVTQTPRYLIKTRGQQVTLSCSPISGHRSVSWYQQTPGQGLQFLFEYFSETQRNKGNFPGRFSGRQFSNSRSEMNVSTLELGDSALYLCASSLDTEETQYFGPGTRLLVL.

The chain joins TRBV13 to TRBJ1-6; D is unresolved. The CDR3 loop spans 15 amino acids. The germline gives CDR1 PRHDT, CDR2 FYEKMQ (reference sequence). V was shortened by 0 bases and J by 9 bases, with 12 bases between the two germline ends. The CDR3 nucleotides are TGTGCCAGCAGCTTAGGTCCAGATACGGGTTCACCCCTCCACTTT. It translates to CASSLGPDTGSPLHF.

This clone was detected once. The chain couples TRBV9 to TRBJ2-7, with 11 bases identical to TRBD2. The V gene's germline CDR1 is SGDLS and CDR2 YYNGEE. V lost 4 bases, J lost 2 bases, and 11 bases stayed unmatched. The CDR3 consists of 17 residues. The CDR3 spells CASSPKGRLAGTYEQYF. The CDR3 nucleotides read TGTGCCAGCAGCCCAAAGGGCAGACTAGCGGGAACCTACGAGCAGTACTTC.

The rearrangement joins TRBV19 to TRBJ2-7; 10 bases fit TRBD2. After removal of 5 bases from V and 3 bases from J, the junction contained 7 bases not matched to a gene. Germline values: CDR1 LNHDA, CDR2 SQIVND (reference sequence). The CDR3 extends over 15 amino acids. In DNA, the CDR3 is TGTGCCAGTAGTCCTAGCGGGAGCTCCCTCTACGAGCAGTACTTC. Encoded protein: CASSPSGSSLYEQYF. The whole variable domain, filled in from reference TRBV19 and TRBJ2-7, reads DGGITQSPKYLFRKEGQNVTLSCEQNLNHDAMYWYRQDPGQGLRLIYYSQIVNDFQKGDIAEGYSVSREKKESFPLTVTSAQKNPTAFYLCASSPSGSSLYEQYFGPGTRLTVT.

This chain links TRBV7-7 with TRBJ2-6; TRBD1 matches at 7 bases. The CDR3 has 15 residues. From germline, CDR1 is SSHAT and CDR2 FNYEAQ (reference sequence). V gave up 4 bases and J gave up 3 bases; unmatched junction bases: 3. CDR3 in amino acids: CASSSGGSGANVLTF. In DNA form, the CDR3 reads TGTGCCAGCAGCTCAGGGGGAAGTGGGGCCAACGTCCTGACTTTC.

The gene calls are TRBV6-5 and TRBJ2-2; D not resolved. Germline V gene lookup returns CDR1 MNHEY and CDR2 SVGAGI. The V gene lost 7 bases and the J gene lost 3 bases, with 15 bases spanning the gap. The CDR3 is 15 residues long. CDR3 DNA: TGTGCCAGCACCCCGCGTCGCCTGGACACCGGGGAGCTGTTTTTT. Its translation: CASTPRRLDTGELFF.

The genes are TRBV18 and TRBJ2-3, with 7 bases that match TRBD2. The ends lost 4 bases at V and 4 bases at J; junction bases unmatched: 11. CDR1 is KGHSH, CDR2 LQKENI, per germline. This CDR3 has 16 residues. The CDR3 nucleotides read TGTGCCAGCTCACGGGGAACGGCGGGAGCGGCAGATACGCAGTATTTT. Its translation: CASSRGTAGAADTQYF.

V gene TRBV5-1 combines with J gene TRBJ2-2; 10 bases line up with TRBD2. This CDR3 comprises 16 residues. Trimming cost V 4 bases and J 5 bases; bases outside gene matches: 8. CDR1 SGHRS and CDR2 YFSETQ come from the germline V gene. The CDR3 loop reads CASSAGLAGETGELFF. The CDR3 DNA is TGCGCCAGCAGCGCCGGTCTAGCGGGAGAAACCGGGGAGCTGTTTTTT.